This entry describes one T cell receptor (beta chain). Antigen unknown. The source of the sample is a study of T cell responses to AZD1222 COVID-19 vaccine. Points from the study as a whole: Reportedly, nearly half of unique spike TCRs recognized epitopes outside B.1.351/B.1.1.7 mutations. There were mostly white British donors and more females than males, and clonal diversity was possibly underestimated.

The CDR3 totals 16 residues. Trimming left V 4 bases short and J 2 bases short, with 18 bases between. Germline V gene sequence: CDR1 MGHRA, CDR2 YSYEKL. Generated by immunoSEQ multiplex PCR, the TCRdb table keeps only in-frame clones and is missing some. Of about 120,000 clones detected, more than 85% appear once; the ten largest clones hold 7.1%. Sequencing was performed on peripheral blood, taken 28 days after the second AZD1222 dose. The V gene is TRBV4-1, the J gene TRBJ2-7; D might be TRBD1 or TRBD2, each matching 5 bases. The clonotype was recovered from an adult who received the AZD1222 COVID-19 vaccine. DNA of the CDR3: TGCGCCAGCAGCCCCTCAGTACTCGGGGCGCCCTACGAGCAGTACTTC. Its protein product is CASSPSVLGAPYEQYF.